The clone carrying this TCR beta chain was detected ten times or more. The antigen remains unidentified. The CDR3 extends over 17 amino acids. Deletions cut 2 bases from V and 0 bases from J, with 17 bases between. Germline assignment: CDR1 SGHRS and CDR2 YFSETQ. Uncontrolled infection, other autoimmune disease, pregnancy or lactation barred patients from enrollment. Fresh 10 ml peripheral blood yielded PBMCs. The data belong to a study of T cells in Graves' hyperthyroidism and ophthalmopathy. Study observations and caveats: The model forecast ophthalmopathy, anticipating it by a median roughly 6.5 months before onset. By a 13 V-J model, ophthalmopathy was set apart from stable hyperthyroidism.

RNA transcripts were the template for amplifying TCR beta CDR3 regions. An initial round of RT-PCR targeting the TCR CDR3 relied on the HTBI primer set. TCRdb reprocessed the multiplex PCR reads via MiXCR and lists one record per CDR3 protein. The sample carries 500,000 to 750,000 distinct CDR3 sequences, around 14% recorded once. The sample comprised blood. The chain carries TRBV5-1 and TRBJ1-2, with a weak D call TRBD1 (6 bases). This TCR derives from a woman aged 30 to 39 with Graves' hyperthyroidism. Written as DNA, the CDR3 is TGCGCCAGCAGCTTCCAGTTCCAGGGGAGTACTAACTATGGCTACACCTTC. It codes for CASSFQFQGSTNYGYTF.